The T cell receptor (beta chain) described here comes from a study of blood T cell repertoires in COVID-19. On the study more broadly: Donors in the United States, Italy and Spain gave samples during acute or convalescent COVID-19. T cells, B-cell-depleted T cells, or PBMCs provided the cDNA or gDNA that served as material.

Under the authors' procedure: By means of reference gene primer amplification, nucleated cell counts were estimated. Profiling relied on immunoSEQ multiplex PCR, and the TCRdb table lists in-frame clones only, not all of them. The V and J calls and clone size come from that table; D and trimming were worked out from the DNA. The repertoire holds 200,000 to 250,000 clones, around 84% seen once, with about 13% in the top ten. The sample consisted of peripheral blood. This TCR came from a human donor in a cohort sampled during active COVID-19.

The CDR3 region is CASNKGRWDTEAFF. CDR3 nucleotides: TGTGCCAGCAATAAGGGGAGGTGGGACACTGAAGCTTTCTTT. The chain uses TRBV19 and TRBJ1-1, with D possibly matching TRBD1 (5 bases). The CDR3 runs 14 residues. Trimming shortened V by 9 bases and J by 3 bases, and 17 bases separated the two germline ends. Germline-derived CDR1 and CDR2 are LNHDA and SQIVND (reference sequence).